The rows below give T cell receptor beta chains drawn from one sample of a study of OX40 agonist ivuxolimab in advanced cancers. Some clones are missing from TCRdb's copy, which holds only in-frame ones; the method was immunoSEQ multiplex PCR. Altogether some 94,000 clones are present, about 96% being singletons, with the ten largest covering 2% to 2.5%. This material consisted of CD4+ or CD8+ T cells sorted from blood, taken in a trial of the OX40 agonist ivuxolimab. The receptor source for this set is an adult with an advanced solid tumor such as melanoma, head and neck, liver or kidney cancer. The CDR3 runs from the conserved cysteine through the conserved F or W. Fields, in order: J gene, V gene, D gene, clone size, CDR3 protein, CDR3 DNA. D genes are given only for firm matches. Size is omitted from some rows. Given values are once, few, many or a class for expanded clones.

>TRBJ2-3|TRBV4-3|.|.
CASSQDHAGTDTQYF
TGCGCCAGCAGCCAAGATCATGCCGGGACAGATACGCAGTATTTT
>TRBJ1-4|TRBV4-1|TRBD1|.
CASSVDRVGEKLFF
TGCGCCAGCAGCGTGGACAGGGTAGGGGAAAAACTGTTTTTT
>TRBJ2-7|TRBV29-1|.|.
CSVEVGRVEQYF
TGCAGCGTTGAGGTAGGAAGGGTCGAGCAGTACTTC
>TRBJ2-3|TRBV9|.|.
CASSAGADTQYF
TGTGCCAGCAGCGCCGGGGCAGATACGCAGTATTTT
>TRBJ2-1|TRBV6-1|.|once
CASSIGQSLYNEQFF
TGTGCCAGCAGTATAGGACAGTCCCTATACAATGAGCAGTTCTTC
>TRBJ1-2|TRBV13|.|.
CASSLGSGSMRYTF
TGTGCCAGCAGCTTAGGTTCAGGGAGTATGCGCTACACCTTC
>TRBJ2-7|TRBV7-9|.|.
CASSLVGGYEQYF
TGTGCCAGCAGCTTAGTTGGGGGATACGAGCAGTACTTC
>TRBJ2-2|TRBV6-5|.|.
CASSYGEAGELFF
TGTGCCAGCAGTTACGGGGAGGCTGGGGAGCTGTTTTTT
>TRBJ1-2|TRBV7-9|.|.
CASSGGQITYGYTF
TGTGCCAGCAGTGGCGGTCAGATAACTTATGGCTACACCTTC
>TRBJ1-2|TRBV5-5|TRBD1|.
CASSSYGTGVYGYTF
TGTGCCAGCAGCTCCTACGGGACAGGGGTTTATGGCTACACCTTC
>TRBJ2-6|TRBV4-1|.|.
CASSQVGSGANVLTF
TGCGCCAGCAGCCAAGTAGGGTCTGGGGCCAACGTCCTGACTTTC
>TRBJ2-3|TRBV20-1|.|.
CSRLLQDTQYF
TGCAGTCGCCTACTCCAGGATACGCAGTATTTT
>TRBJ2-3|TRBV27|TRBD2|.
CASTVSFTSGREVTDTQYF
TGTGCCAGCACTGTTAGTTTTACTAGCGGGAGAGAGGTGACAGATACGCAGTATTTT
>TRBJ2-2|TRBV7-8|.|.
CASSRTGSTGELFF
TGTGCCAGCAGCCGAACAGGGTCCACCGGGGAGCTGTTTTTT
>TRBJ2-7|TRBV28|.|.
CASSLSTTSSYEQYF
TGTGCCAGCAGTTTATCTACGACGAGCTCCTACGAGCAGTACTTC
>TRBJ2-5|TRBV25-1|TRBD1|.
CASSDLRQGTGGETQYF
TGTGCCAGCAGTGATCTTAGGCAGGGGACAGGGGGCGAGACCCAGTACTTC
>TRBJ1-1|TRBV6-1|.|.
CASSEGSVENTEAFF
TGTGCCAGCAGTGAAGGGTCAGTCGAGAACACTGAAGCTTTCTTT